The clone carrying this TCR beta chain occurred a few times. The antigen remains undetermined. MiXCR was run by TCRdb on the RT-PCR reads, yielding one entry per CDR3 protein. This sample has about 500,000 distinct CDR3 sequences, with 10% to 15% found just once. This sample was included in a study of response to subunit inactivated influenza vaccine. Study results and limitations: The authors suggested that few new T cells are recruited per seasonal influenza vaccination.

The germline V and J ends were trimmed by 2 bases and 9 bases, with 14 bases remaining between them. The V gene's germline CDR1 is SEHNR and CDR2 FQNEAQ (reference sequence). The CDR3 length is 14 residues. The V and J genes are TRBV7-9 and TRBJ2-1; a weak D match, TRBD2 (5 bases). The sequences come from PBMCs from blood, collected about 40 days after vaccination. This clonotype was obtained from a man in his fifties who received an inactivated influenza vaccine. For the CDR3, the DNA is TGTGCCAGCAGCTTAAGGGCGGGTACGCCTGAGCAGTTCTTC. It yields the protein CASSLRAGTPEQFF.